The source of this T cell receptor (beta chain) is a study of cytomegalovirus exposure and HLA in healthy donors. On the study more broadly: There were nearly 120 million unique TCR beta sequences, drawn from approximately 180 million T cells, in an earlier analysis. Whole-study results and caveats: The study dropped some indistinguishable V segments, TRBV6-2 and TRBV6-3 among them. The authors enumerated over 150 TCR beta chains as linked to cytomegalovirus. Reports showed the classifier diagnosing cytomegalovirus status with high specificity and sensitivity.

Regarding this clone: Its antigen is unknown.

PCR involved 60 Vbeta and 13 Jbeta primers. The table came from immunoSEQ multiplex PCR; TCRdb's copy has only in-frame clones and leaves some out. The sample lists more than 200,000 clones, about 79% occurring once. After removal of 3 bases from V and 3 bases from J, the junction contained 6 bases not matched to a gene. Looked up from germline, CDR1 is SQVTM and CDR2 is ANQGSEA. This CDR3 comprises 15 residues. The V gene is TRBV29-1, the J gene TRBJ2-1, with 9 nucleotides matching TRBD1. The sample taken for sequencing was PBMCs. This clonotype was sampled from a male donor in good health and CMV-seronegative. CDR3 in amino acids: CSVDPRQGGYNEQFF. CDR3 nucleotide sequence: TGCAGCGTTGACCCCCGACAGGGGGGCTACAATGAGCAGTTCTTC.